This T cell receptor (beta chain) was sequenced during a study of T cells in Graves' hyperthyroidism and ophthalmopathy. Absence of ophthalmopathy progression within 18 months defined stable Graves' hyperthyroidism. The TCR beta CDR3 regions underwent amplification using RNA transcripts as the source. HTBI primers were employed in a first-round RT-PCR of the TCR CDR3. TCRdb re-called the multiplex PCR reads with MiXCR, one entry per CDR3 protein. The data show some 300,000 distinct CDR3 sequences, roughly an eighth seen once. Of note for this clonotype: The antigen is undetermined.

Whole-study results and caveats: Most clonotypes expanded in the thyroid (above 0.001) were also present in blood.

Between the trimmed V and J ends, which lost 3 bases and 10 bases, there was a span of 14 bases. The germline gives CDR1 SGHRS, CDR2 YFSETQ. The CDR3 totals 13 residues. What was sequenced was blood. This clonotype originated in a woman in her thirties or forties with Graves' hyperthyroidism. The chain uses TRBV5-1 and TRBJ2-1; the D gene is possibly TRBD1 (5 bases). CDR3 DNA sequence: TGCGCCAGCAGCTCCCAGGGTTATAAGGAGCAGTTCTTC. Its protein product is CASSSQGYKEQFF.